This note documents a single T cell receptor (beta chain) sequence. Which antigen it targets is not known. Per-base qualities were not stored, and no clone one base away is much larger. This sample was sequenced with an Illumina HiSeq 1500. The raw public reads went through TCRdb reprocessing: fastp at Q25, MiXCR clone calling, in-frame beta chains kept. Identical CDR3 protein sequences are pooled into one entry, listed with their most common genes and DNA. The sample has fewer than 1,000,000 distinct CDR3 sequences on record, around a third of them singletons. The biggest ten clones account for around an eighth of the sample. This specimen belongs to a study of T cell repertoires in cytomegalovirus infection (dated by TCRdb to 2018 to 2020). For the wider study: The peptide stimulations were aimed at well-studied HLA-B-restricted epitopes as well as recently identified HLA-C-restricted CMV epitopes, whose presentation resists viral immunomodulation. Donor HLA type was relevant to the analysis, as public TCR beta signatures indicated carriage of CMV infection together with the matching HLA type. Study-level results and caveats: The ex vivo response was dominated by HLA-C-restricted CMV-specific TCR beta clonotypes, which also provided the single most frequent clonotype in two of eight donors. Carriers of CMV infection plus the relevant HLA type were discriminated by the cumulative frequency of public TCR beta family members in the study cohort and in an independent approximately 400-donor cohort.

In light of the paper, this sample's treatment or condition label describes: in vitro stimulation with specific CMV peptide epitopes to enrich CMV-specific T cells. Between the V and J ends, shortened by 2 bases and 10 bases respectively, the junction contains 6 bases. Spanning cysteine to phenylalanine, the CDR3 consists of 11 amino acids. Only the CDR3 DNA stays, 33 bases, in frame from base 1. The germline V gene yields MNHEY for CDR1 and SVGEGT for CDR2. Recombination joined TRBV6-2 or TRBV6-3 with TRBJ2-1; the D gene cannot be named for sure. The specimen comprised cultured CD8+ T cells from PBMCs, sampled from culture after CMV antigen stimulation. The receptor was derived from a human donor in good health (CMV status not recorded). Some clones in this sample may be carry-over from other donors' samples. Here is the DNA: TGTGCCAGCAGTTACGCGACAGAGCAGTTCTTC. This is translated as CASSYATEQFF.